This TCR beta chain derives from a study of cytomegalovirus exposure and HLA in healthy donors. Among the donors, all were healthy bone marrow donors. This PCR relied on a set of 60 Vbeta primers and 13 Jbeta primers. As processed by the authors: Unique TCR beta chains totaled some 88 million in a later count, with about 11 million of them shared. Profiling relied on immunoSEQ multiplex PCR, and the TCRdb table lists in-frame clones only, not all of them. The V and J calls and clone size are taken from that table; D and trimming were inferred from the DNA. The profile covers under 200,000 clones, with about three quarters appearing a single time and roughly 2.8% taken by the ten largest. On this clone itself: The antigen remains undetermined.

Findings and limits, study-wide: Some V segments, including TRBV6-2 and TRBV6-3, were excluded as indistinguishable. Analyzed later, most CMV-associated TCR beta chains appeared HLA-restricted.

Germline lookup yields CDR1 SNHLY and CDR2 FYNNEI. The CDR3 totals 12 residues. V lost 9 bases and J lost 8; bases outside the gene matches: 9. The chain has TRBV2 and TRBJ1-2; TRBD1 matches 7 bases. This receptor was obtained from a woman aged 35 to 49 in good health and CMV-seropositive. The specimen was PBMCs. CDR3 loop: CARRRTGRGYTF. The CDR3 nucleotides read TGTGCCAGGAGAAGGACAGGACGGGGCTACACCTTC.